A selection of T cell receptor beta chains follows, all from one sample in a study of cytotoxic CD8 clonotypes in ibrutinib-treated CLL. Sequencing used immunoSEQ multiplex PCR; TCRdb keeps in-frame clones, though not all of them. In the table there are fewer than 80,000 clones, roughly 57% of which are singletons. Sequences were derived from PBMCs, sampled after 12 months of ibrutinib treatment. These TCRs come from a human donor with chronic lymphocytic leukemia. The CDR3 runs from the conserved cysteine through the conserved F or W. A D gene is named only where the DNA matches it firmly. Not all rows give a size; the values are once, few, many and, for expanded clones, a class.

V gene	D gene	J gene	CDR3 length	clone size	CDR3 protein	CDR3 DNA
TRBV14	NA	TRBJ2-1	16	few	CASSNIGVAADNEQFF	TGTGCCAGCAGTAATATTGGGGTTGCAGCTGACAATGAGCAGTTCTTC
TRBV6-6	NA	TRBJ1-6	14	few	CASSVEAMYSPLHF	TGTGCCAGCAGTGTAGAGGCGATGTATTCACCCCTCCACTTT
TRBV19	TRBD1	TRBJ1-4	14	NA	CASSIWTGNEKLFF	TGTGCCAGTAGTATATGGACAGGGAATGAAAAACTGTTTTTT
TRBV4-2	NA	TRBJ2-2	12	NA	CASSGWDGELFF	TGTGCCAGCAGCGGGTGGGACGGGGAGCTGTTTTTT
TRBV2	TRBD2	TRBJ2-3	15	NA	CASSVIAGVLDTQYF	TGTGCCAGCAGTGTCATAGCGGGAGTTCTAGATACGCAGTATTTT
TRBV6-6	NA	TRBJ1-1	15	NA	CASSRDTSNPTEAFF	TGTGCCAGCAGCCGGGACACATCAAATCCGACTGAAGCTTTCTTT
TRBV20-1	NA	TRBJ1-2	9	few	CSVQHGYTF	TGCAGTGTTCAGCATGGCTACACCTTC
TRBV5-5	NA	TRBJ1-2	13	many	CASSLADAYGYTF	TGTGCCAGCAGCTTGGCCGACGCGTATGGCTACACCTTC
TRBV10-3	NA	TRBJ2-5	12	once	CAISESTQTQYF	TGTGCCATCAGTGAGTCTACGCAGACCCAGTACTTC
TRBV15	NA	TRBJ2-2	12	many	CATSRVAGELFF	TGTGCCACCAGCAGAGTTGCCGGGGAGCTGTTTTTT
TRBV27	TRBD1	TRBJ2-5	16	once	CASSNIGQGSRETQYF	TGTGCCAGCAGTAACATAGGACAGGGGTCGAGGGAGACCCAGTACTTC
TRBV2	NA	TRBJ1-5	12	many	CASSFSSTAQHF	TGTGCCAGCAGTTTCAGTTCAACGGCCCAGCATTTT